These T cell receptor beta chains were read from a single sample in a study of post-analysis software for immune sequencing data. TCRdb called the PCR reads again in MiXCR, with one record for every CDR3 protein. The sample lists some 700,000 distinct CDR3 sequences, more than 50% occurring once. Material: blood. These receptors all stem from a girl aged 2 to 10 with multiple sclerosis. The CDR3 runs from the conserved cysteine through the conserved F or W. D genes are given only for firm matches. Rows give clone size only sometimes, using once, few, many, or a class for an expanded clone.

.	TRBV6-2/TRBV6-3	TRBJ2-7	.	CASKSAGKRTYEQYF	TGTGCCAGCAAGAGCGCCGGGAAACGGACCTACGAGCAGTACTTC
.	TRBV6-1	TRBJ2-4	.	CASRHRDIQYF	TGTGCCAGCAGACATAGGGACATTCAGTACTTC
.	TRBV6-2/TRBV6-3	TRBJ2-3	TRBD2	CASSYLAGGPRDTQYF	TGTGCCAGCAGTTACTTGGCGGGGGGCCCCCGCGATACGCAGTATTTT
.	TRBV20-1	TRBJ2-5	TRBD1	CSAYRGAGAQETQYF	TGCAGTGCCTACAGGGGCGCAGGGGCTCAAGAGACCCAGTACTTC
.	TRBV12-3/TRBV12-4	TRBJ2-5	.	CASSPLGGGRETQYF	TGTGCCAGCAGCCCCCTAGGGGGGGGTCGAGAGACCCAGTACTTC
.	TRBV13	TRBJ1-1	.	CASSHRDSLNTEAFF	TGTGCCAGCAGCCACAGGGATTCCCTGAACACTGAAGCTTTCTTT
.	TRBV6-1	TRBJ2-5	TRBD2	CASSPGLAGVNGPVETQYF	TGTGCCAGCAGCCCAGGACTAGCGGGGGTGAACGGACCAGTGGAGACCCAGTACTTC
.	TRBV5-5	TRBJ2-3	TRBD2	CASSLGSGSFGADTQYF	TGTGCCAGCAGCTTGGGTAGCGGGAGTTTCGGGGCAGATACGCAGTATTTT
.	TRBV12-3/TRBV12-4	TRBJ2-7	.	CASSFGTVALYEQYF	TGTGCCAGCAGTTTCGGAACGGTCGCTCTATACGAGCAGTACTTC
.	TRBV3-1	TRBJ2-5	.	CASSQMTERDQETQYF	TGTGCCAGCAGCCAAATGACCGAGCGGGACCAAGAGACCCAGTACTTC
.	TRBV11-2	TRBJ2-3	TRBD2	CASSPTSGGALDTQYF	TGTGCCAGCAGCCCCACTAGCGGGGGGGCCTTGGATACGCAGTATTTT
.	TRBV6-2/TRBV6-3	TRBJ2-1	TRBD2	CASRVAGALNEQFF	TGTGCCAGCAGGGTAGCGGGGGCCCTCAATGAGCAGTTCTTC
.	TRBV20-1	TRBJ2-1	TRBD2	CSAPGLASYEQFF	TGCAGTGCCCCGGGACTAGCATCCTATGAGCAGTTCTTC
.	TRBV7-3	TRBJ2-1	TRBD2	CASSFSGYSYNEQFF	TGTGCCAGCAGCTTTAGCGGGTACTCCTACAATGAGCAGTTCTTC
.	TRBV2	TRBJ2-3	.	CASSVVYDTQYF	TGTGCCAGCAGTGTGGTTTATGATACGCAGTATTTT
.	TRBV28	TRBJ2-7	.	CASGVGDYEQYF	TGTGCCAGCGGAGTAGGTGACTACGAGCAGTACTTC
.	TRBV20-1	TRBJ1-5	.	CSAPRGGGSNQPQHF	TGCAGTGCTCCCCGGGGGGGCGGAAGCAATCAGCCCCAGCATTTT
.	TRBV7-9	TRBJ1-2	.	CASSWDYGYTF	TGTGCCAGCAGCTGGGACTATGGCTACACCTTC
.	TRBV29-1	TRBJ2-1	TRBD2	CSVGGTRDEQFF	TGCAGCGTGGGGGGGACCAGGGATGAGCAGTTCTTC
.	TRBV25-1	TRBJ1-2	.	CASSETETYGYTF	TGTGCCAGCAGTGAGACAGAGACCTATGGCTACACCTTC
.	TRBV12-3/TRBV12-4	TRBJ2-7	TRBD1	CASSLSLGGNEQYF	TGTGCCAGCAGTTTAAGTCTAGGGGGCAACGAGCAGTACTTC
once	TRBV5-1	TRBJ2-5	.	CTSSPAGTGSETQYF	TGCACCAGCAGCCCCGCAGGGACGGGGTCGGAGACCCAGTACTTC
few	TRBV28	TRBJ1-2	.	CASREAGRGYGYTF	TGTGCCAGCCGTGAGGCCGGGCGAGGCTATGGCTACACCTTC